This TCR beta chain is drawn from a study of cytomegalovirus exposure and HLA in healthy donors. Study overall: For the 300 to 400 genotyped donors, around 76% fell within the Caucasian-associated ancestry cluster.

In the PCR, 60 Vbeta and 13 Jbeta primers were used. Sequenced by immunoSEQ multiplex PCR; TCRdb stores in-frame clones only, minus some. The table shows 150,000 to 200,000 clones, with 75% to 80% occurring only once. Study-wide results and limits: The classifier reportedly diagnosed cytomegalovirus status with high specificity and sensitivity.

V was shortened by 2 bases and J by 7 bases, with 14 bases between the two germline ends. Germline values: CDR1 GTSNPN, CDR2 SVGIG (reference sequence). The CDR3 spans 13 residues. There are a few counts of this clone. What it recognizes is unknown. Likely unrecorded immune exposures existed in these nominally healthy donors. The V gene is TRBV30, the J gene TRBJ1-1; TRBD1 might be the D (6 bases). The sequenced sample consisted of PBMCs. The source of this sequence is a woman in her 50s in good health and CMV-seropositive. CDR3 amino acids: CAWSFTGMGEAFF. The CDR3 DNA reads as TGTGCCTGGAGTTTCACAGGGATGGGTGAAGCTTTCTTT.